These 21 T cell receptor beta chains were all obtained from the same sample, sequenced in a study of cytomegalovirus exposure and HLA in healthy donors. PCR primers comprised 60 Vbeta and 13 Jbeta primers. Produced via immunoSEQ multiplex PCR; TCRdb's table is partial and in-frame only. This sample yields tens of thousands of clones, of which 82% are seen a single time; 3.5% to 4% belongs to the top ten. The sample comprised PBMCs. Every receptor here comes from a man aged 45 to 65 in good health and CMV-seronegative.

This chain connects TRBV28 to TRBJ2-7; perhaps TRBD2 as D (6 bases). The germline V gene has CDR1 MDHEN and CDR2 SYDVKM. Trimming removed 6 bases at V and 3 bases at J, with 9 bases between. The CDR3 is 12 residues long. The CDR3 region is CASRASVYEQYF. CDR3 DNA: TGTGCCAGCAGGGCTAGCGTCTACGAGCAGTACTTC. Looking up the rest from reference TRBV28 and TRBJ2-7 gives the full variable domain: DVKVTQSSRYLVKRTGEKVFLECVQDMDHENMFWYRQDPGLGLRLIYFSYDVKMKEKGDIPEGYSVSREKKERFSLILESASTNQTSMYLCASRASVYEQYFGPGTRLTVT.

The chain links TRBV18 to TRBJ2-5; D gene uncertain. Germline V gives CDR1 KGHSH, CDR2 LQKENI. This CDR3 is built from 13 residues. Trimming removed 4 bases at V and 0 bases at J, with 6 bases between. For the CDR3, the DNA is TGTGCCAGCTCACAACAGTACCAAGAGACCCAGTACTTC. It translates to CASSQQYQETQYF.

This chain links TRBV4-3 with TRBJ2-1; 10 bases line up with TRBD2. Germline lookup yields CDR1 LGHNA and CDR2 YSLEER. V shed 0 bases, J shed 0 bases, and the junction held 5 bases outside the gene matches. CDR3 length: 18 residues. CDR3 nucleotide sequence: TGCGCCAGCAGCCAAGATGCAGCGGGAGGGCTCTCCTACAATGAGCAGTTCTTC. Its protein is CASSQDAAGGLSYNEQFF.

CDR3 region: CASSQQGLTGAGELFF. The CDR3 nucleotides read TGCGCCAGCAGTCAACAAGGCCTAACGGGGGCCGGGGAGCTGTTTTTT. The chain combines TRBV4-3 with TRBJ2-2; D is perhaps TRBD2 (6 bases). CDR1 and CDR2 from the germline V gene are LGHNA and YSLEER. Trimming stripped 6 bases from V and 6 bases from J, with 20 bases between. The CDR3 is 16 residues long.

The J gene is TRBJ2-1, the V gene TRBV4-1; a weak D match, TRBD1 (6 bases). Per the germline V gene, CDR1 is MGHRA and CDR2 is YSYEKL. The CDR3 is made up of 14 amino acids. Deletions cut 3 bases from V and 5 bases from J, with 11 bases between. DNA of the CDR3: TGCGCCAGCAGCCACCGGACAGTAGACAATGAGCAGTTCTTC. Its protein product is CASSHRTVDNEQFF.

The chain joins TRBV27 to TRBJ2-1; D not resolved. CDR1 and CDR2 from the germline V gene are MNHEY and SMNVEV (reference sequence). The CDR3 loop spans 18 amino acids. V lost 0 bases to trimming and J lost 2 bases, with 17 bases between them. CDR3 residues: CASSLSARQAAPYNEQFF. CDR3 coding DNA: TGTGCCAGCAGTTTATCGGCCCGCCAGGCAGCTCCCTACAATGAGCAGTTCTTC.

The chain couples TRBV18 to TRBJ1-5; 8 bases map to TRBD1. CDR1 and CDR2 from the germline V gene are KGHSH and LQKENI. The CDR3 has 16 residues. J was trimmed by 1 base and V by 1 base; bases with no gene match: 3. The CDR3 region is CASSPQQGASNQPQHF. The CDR3 bases are TGTGCCAGCTCACCACAGCAGGGGGCGAGCAATCAGCCCCAGCATTTT.

This clone was seen more than once but under ten times. At one end, the junction sequence differs from germline, possibly due to a read error. This chain joins TRBV7-7 and TRBJ2-1; D may be TRBD2 (6 bases). The CDR3 has 13 residues. Germline CDR1 SSHAT, CDR2 FNYEAQ (reference sequence). CDR3 nucleotide sequence: TGTGCTAGCAGCTTAGTGGGACTGGAGGAGCAGTTCTTC. This gives the protein CASSLVGLEEQFF. The full variable domain, rest sourced from reference TRBV7-7 and TRBJ2-1, is GAGVSQSPRYKVTKRGQDVTLRCDPISSHATLYWYQQALGQGPEFLTYFNYEAQPDKSGLPSDRFSAERPEGSISTLTIQRTEQRDSAMYRCASSLVGLEEQFFGPGTRLTVL.

The chain couples TRBV28 to TRBJ2-7, with 7 bases matching TRBD1. CDR1 MDHEN and CDR2 SYDVKM come from the germline V gene. The V and J ends lost 4 bases and 2 bases, in that order; junction bases with no gene match: 8. This CDR3 has 15 residues. CDR3 sequence: CASSSGVGGAYEQYF. The CDR3 DNA reads TGTGCCAGCAGTTCCGGGGTAGGGGGCGCCTACGAGCAGTACTTC.

This rearrangement joins TRBV18 to TRBJ1-5, with D uncertain. Germline CDR1 and CDR2: KGHSH and LQKENI. Trimming cost V 1 base and J 4 bases, with 8 bases left between them. The CDR3 sequence is 14 residues long. In DNA, the CDR3 is TGTGCCAGCTCACCACTATCCGTGAATCAGCCCCAGCATTTT. Its translation: CASSPLSVNQPQHF.

This sequence joins TRBV29-1 and TRBJ1-2, with TRBD1 matching 7 bases. This CDR3 spans 13 amino acids. Germline V gene lookup returns CDR1 SQVTM and CDR2 ANQGSEA. Trimming at V came to 4 bases and at J to 1 base, leaving 3 bases not matched to a gene. The CDR3 reads CSVGRGDNYGYTF. The CDR3 coding sequence is TGCAGCGTTGGCAGGGGGGATAACTATGGCTACACCTTC.

V gene TRBV7-9 combines with J gene TRBJ1-6; D remains ambiguous. The germline V gene encodes CDR1 SEHNR and CDR2 FQNEAQ (reference sequence). Deletions cut 7 bases from V and 5 bases from J, with 15 bases between. The CDR3 loop spans 15 amino acids. For the CDR3, the DNA is TGTGCCAGCACCTCGGGGTCCAAGAATAATTCACCCCTCCACTTT. This translates into CASTSGSKNNSPLHF.

The rearrangement joins TRBV6-1 to TRBJ2-3; TRBD2 matches 13 bases. V lost 4 bases to trimming and J lost 6 bases; unmatched junction nucleotides: 7. This CDR3 contains 16 residues. Germline V gene lookup returns CDR1 MNHNS and CDR2 SASEGT. CDR3 amino acids: CASSAFGLAGVDTQYF. The CDR3 coding sequence is TGTGCCAGCAGTGCGTTCGGACTAGCGGGAGTGGATACGCAGTATTTT.

This chain joins TRBV5-1 and TRBJ2-5, with 14 bases fitting TRBD2. Per germline, CDR1 SGHRS and CDR2 YFSETQ. This CDR3 region has 16 residues. J gave up 4 bases and V 3 bases, and 5 bases lay outside the gene matches. CDR3 loop: CASSWPGLAGVETQYF. The CDR3, as DNA: TGCGCCAGCAGCTGGCCGGGACTAGCGGGAGTAGAGACCCAGTACTTC.

This chain connects TRBV7-2 to TRBJ2-7, with D possibly TRBD1 on 6 matching bases. This CDR3 has 14 residues. V lost 6 bases and J lost 0, with 12 bases in between. Per the germline V gene, CDR1 is SGHTA and CDR2 is FQGNSA. CDR3 bases: TGTGCCAGCAGGAACGACAGGCACTCCTACGAGCAGTACTTC. Protein: CASRNDRHSYEQYF.

The J gene is TRBJ2-7, the V gene TRBV2; TRBD1 matches 7 bases. Trimming cost V 3 bases and J 7 bases; bases outside gene matches: 3. This CDR3 comprises 12 residues. CDR1 is SNHLY, CDR2 FYNNEI, per germline. This chain's CDR3 is CASSDRGWEQYF. The CDR3 coding sequence is TGTGCCAGCAGTGACAGGGGGTGGGAGCAGTACTTC.

V and J are TRBV6-6 and TRBJ1-4, with D hard to call. V shed 8 bases and J shed 0 bases, with 13 bases lying between them. Germline V lookup: CDR1 MNHNY, CDR2 SVGAGI (reference sequence). The CDR3 length is 15 residues. For the CDR3, the DNA is TGTGCCAGCGCCCAGGAGGGTCCAACTAATGAAAAACTGTTTTTT. Translated, it gives CASAQEGPTNEKLFF.

This chain connects TRBV12-5 to TRBJ2-1; 14 bases are shared with TRBD2. The CDR3 has 20 residues. V shed 0 bases and J 6 bases; nucleotides not matched to a gene: 13. CDR1 is LGHNT and CDR2 is FRNRAP in the germline V gene. CDR3 in amino acids: CASGLVSGTSGRRMVNEQFF. The CDR3 DNA reads as TGTGCTAGTGGTTTGGTAAGCGGGACTAGCGGGAGAAGAATGGTCAATGAGCAGTTCTTC.

The chain links TRBV28 to TRBJ2-7, with 9 bases that match TRBD1. The J segment lost 6 bases and the V segment lost 6 bases, leaving 9 bases of the junction unmatched. Per germline, CDR1 MDHEN and CDR2 SYDVKM. This CDR3 contains 14 residues. CDR3 sequence: CASRVDRGSLEQYF. For the CDR3, the DNA is TGTGCCAGCAGGGTAGACAGGGGGTCGCTCGAGCAGTACTTC.

The chain joins TRBV27 to TRBJ2-7; possibly TRBD1 for D (5 bases). Germline V gives CDR1 MNHEY, CDR2 SMNVEV (reference sequence). V shed 4 bases and J shed 4 bases, with 11 bases lying between them. The CDR3 covers 13 residues. CDR3 in DNA: TGTGCCAGCAGTTCCAAGGACACTTACGAGCAGTACTTC. Translated: CASSSKDTYEQYF.

The V and J genes are TRBV6-4 and TRBJ1-2, with a weak D call TRBD1 (5 bases). The CDR3 loop spans 15 amino acids. Germline V lookup: CDR1 MRHNA, CDR2 SNTAGT. The germline V and J ends were trimmed by 3 bases and 2 bases, with 13 bases remaining between them. The CDR3, as DNA: TGTGCCAGCAGTGAGGCCCCGACAGCAAACTATGGCTACACCTTC. It encodes CASSEAPTANYGYTF.